Listed below are T cell receptor beta chains from one sample, sequenced in a study of blood T cell repertoires in COVID-19. TCRdb's table, derived via immunoSEQ multiplex PCR, lists solely in-frame clones and lacks some. The sample has roughly 250,000 clones, 82% seen once. The sequencing input was peripheral blood. These receptors all come from a woman of 80 years or more with active or convalescent COVID-19. Both conserved end residues are part of each CDR3. The D gene is left open where the match is weak. Rows give clone size only sometimes, using once, few, many, or a class for an expanded clone.

V	length	size	J	D	CDR3	DNA
TRBV6-2/TRBV6-3	15	NA	TRBJ2-5	TRBD2	CASSLPPGLVSTQYF	TGTGCCAGCAGTTTACCCCCGGGACTAGTTTCGACCCAGTACTTC
TRBV30	14	NA	TRBJ2-2	TRBD2	CAWSLLAGAGELFF	TGTGCCTGGAGTTTACTAGCGGGAGCCGGGGAGCTGTTTTTT
TRBV9	18	NA	TRBJ2-3	TRBD2	CASSPGTSGYTSTDTQYF	TGTGCCAGCAGCCCCGGGACTAGCGGGTATACTAGCACAGATACGCAGTATTTT
TRBV10-1	12	NA	TRBJ2-7	TRBD2	CASSDTREGQYF	TGCGCCAGCAGTGACACACGGGAGGGGCAGTACTTC
TRBV9	16	once	TRBJ1-3	NA	CASSVATGNSGNTIYF	TGTGCCAGCAGCGTAGCTACGGGTAACTCTGGAAACACCATATATTTT
TRBV5-6	15	NA	TRBJ2-5	TRBD1	CASSLPGTEEETQYF	TGTGCCAGCAGCCTCCCGGGGACAGAAGAAGAGACCCAGTACTTC
TRBV10-1	14	few	TRBJ2-7	NA	CASSDFGPSYEQYF	TGCGCCAGCAGTGATTTCGGTCCCTCCTACGAGCAGTACTTC
TRBV28	12	NA	TRBJ2-7	NA	CASSRTDYEQYF	TGTGCCAGCAGTAGAACAGACTACGAGCAGTACTTC
TRBV2	19	NA	TRBJ2-6	NA	CASNTDRSLLYSGANVLTF	TGTGCCAGCAATACCGACAGATCCCTCTTATACTCTGGGGCCAACGTCCTGACTTTC
TRBV5-4	17	NA	TRBJ2-3	TRBD2	CASSLGLAGGQGDTQYF	TGTGCCAGCAGCTTGGGTCTGGCGGGGGGGCAAGGAGATACGCAGTATTTT
TRBV5-1	14	NA	TRBJ1-2	TRBD1	CASSPGQGGYGYTF	TGCGCCAGCAGCCCGGGACAGGGTGGATATGGCTACACCTTC
TRBV10-2	11	NA	TRBJ2-1	NA	CAVGGTLERFF	TGCGCCGTCGGCGGGACCCTGGAAAGGTTCTTC
TRBV6-5	15	NA	TRBJ1-2	TRBD1	CATLLVGQNNYGYTF	TGTGCCACCTTACTCGTGGGACAGAATAACTATGGCTACACCTTC
TRBV19	16	few	TRBJ1-1	TRBD1	CASSIPTGGLNTEAFF	TGTGCCAGTAGTATCCCTACAGGGGGCCTGAACACTGAAGCTTTCTTT
TRBV25-1	15	few	TRBJ1-6	NA	CASSEFEGVNSPLHF	TGTGCCAGCAGTGAATTTGAAGGGGTGAATTCACCCCTCCACTTT
TRBV6-1	13	NA	TRBJ1-4	NA	CASSEGTSEKLFF	TGTGCCAGCAGTGAAGGAACTAGTGAAAAACTGTTTTTT
TRBV19	14	NA	TRBJ1-1	TRBD1	CASSRQGLNTEAFF	TGTGCCAGTAGCCGACAGGGTTTGAACACTGAAGCTTTCTTT
TRBV28	15	NA	TRBJ2-7	TRBD1	CASASSRDSSYEQYF	TGTGCCAGCGCCTCCTCCCGGGACAGTTCCTACGAGCAGTACTTC